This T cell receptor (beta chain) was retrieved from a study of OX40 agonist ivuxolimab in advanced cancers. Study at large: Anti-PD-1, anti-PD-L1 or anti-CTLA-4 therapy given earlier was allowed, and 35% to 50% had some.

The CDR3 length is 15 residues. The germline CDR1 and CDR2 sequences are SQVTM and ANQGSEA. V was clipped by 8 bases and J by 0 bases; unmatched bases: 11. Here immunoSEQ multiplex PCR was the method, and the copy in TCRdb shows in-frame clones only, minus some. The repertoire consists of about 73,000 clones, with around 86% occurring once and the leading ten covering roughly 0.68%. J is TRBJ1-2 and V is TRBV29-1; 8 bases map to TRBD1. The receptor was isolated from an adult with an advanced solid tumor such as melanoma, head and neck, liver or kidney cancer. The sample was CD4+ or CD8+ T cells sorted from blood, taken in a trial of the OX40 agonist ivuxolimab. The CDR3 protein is CSTAGTGDANYGYTF. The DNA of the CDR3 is TGCAGCACCGCCGGGACAGGAGACGCTAACTATGGCTACACCTTC.